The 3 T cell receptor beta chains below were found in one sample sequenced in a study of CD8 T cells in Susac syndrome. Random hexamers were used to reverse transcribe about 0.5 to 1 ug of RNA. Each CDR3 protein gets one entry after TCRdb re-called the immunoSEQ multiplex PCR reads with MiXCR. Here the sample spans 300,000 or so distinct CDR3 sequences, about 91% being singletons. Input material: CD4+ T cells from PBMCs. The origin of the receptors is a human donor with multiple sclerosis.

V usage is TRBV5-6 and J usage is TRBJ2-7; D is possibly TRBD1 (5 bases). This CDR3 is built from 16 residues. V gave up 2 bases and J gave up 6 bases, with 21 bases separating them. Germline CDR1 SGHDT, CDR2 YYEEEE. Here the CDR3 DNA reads TGTGCCAGCAGCTTAGGCACAGGCACCCTCGGAAGCGAGCAGTACTTC. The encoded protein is CASSLGTGTLGSEQYF.

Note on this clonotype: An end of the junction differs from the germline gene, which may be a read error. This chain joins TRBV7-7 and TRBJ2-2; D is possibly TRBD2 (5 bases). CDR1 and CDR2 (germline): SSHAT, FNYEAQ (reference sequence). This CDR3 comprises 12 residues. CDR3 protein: CASSPRGGELFF. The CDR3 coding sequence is TGTGCTAGCAGCCCACGGGGAGGGGAGCTGTTTTTT. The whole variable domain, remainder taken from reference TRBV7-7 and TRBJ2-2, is GAGVSQSPRYKVTKRGQDVTLRCDPISSHATLYWYQQALGQGPEFLTYFNYEAQPDKSGLPSDRFSAERPEGSISTLTIQRTEQRDSAMYRCASSPRGGELFFGEGSRLTVL.

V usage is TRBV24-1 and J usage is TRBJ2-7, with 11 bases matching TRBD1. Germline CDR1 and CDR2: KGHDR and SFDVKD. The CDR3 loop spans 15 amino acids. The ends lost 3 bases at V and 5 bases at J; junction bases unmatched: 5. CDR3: CATSDAGQGVHEQYF. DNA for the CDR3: TGTGCCACCAGTGATGCGGGACAGGGGGTGCACGAGCAGTACTTC.